This TCR beta chain comes out of a study of identical twins. This clonotype was observed at least ten times. TCRdb passed the 5' RACE reads through MiXCR, listing each CDR3 protein once. This sample has 690,000 or so distinct CDR3 sequences, with around 6% found just once. The CDR3 totals 16 residues. V lost 7 bases and J 2 bases, leaving 21 bases between the germline ends. Germline CDR1 and CDR2: SGHDT and YYEEEE. The clonotype originates from a man between 18 and 29 years old in good health. V and J are TRBV5-6 and TRBJ2-5, with a possible D match to TRBD2 (6 bases). The sequenced sample was naive T cells sorted from blood. The CDR3 DNA sequence: TGTGCCAGCCACTGGGACTTTAGGAGCCGGCAAGAGACCCAGTACTTC. Translating it yields CASHWDFRSRQETQYF.